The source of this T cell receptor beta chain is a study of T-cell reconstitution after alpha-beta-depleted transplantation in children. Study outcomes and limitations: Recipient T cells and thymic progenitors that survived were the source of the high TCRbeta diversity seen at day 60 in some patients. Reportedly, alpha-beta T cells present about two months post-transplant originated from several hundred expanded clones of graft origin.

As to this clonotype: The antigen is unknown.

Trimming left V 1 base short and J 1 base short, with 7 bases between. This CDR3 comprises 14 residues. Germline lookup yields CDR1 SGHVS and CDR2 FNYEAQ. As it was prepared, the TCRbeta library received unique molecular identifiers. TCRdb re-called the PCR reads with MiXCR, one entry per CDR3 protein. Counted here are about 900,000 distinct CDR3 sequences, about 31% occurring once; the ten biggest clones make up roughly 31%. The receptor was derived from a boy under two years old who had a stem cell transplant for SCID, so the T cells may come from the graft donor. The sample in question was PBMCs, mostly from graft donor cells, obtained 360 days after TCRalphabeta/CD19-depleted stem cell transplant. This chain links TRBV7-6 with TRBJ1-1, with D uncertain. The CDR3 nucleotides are TGTGCCAGCAGCTTAGGACTCGAGAACACTGAAGCTTTCTTT. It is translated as CASSLGLENTEAFF.